Listed here are 18 T cell receptor beta chains from one sample, sequenced in a study of T cells in Graves' hyperthyroidism and ophthalmopathy. The TCR beta CDR3 regions underwent amplification using RNA transcripts as the source. With the HTBI primer set, the TCR CDR3 went through a first round of RT-PCR. TCRdb ran MiXCR on the multiplex PCR reads and lists one entry per CDR3 protein. Of 350,000 to 450,000 distinct CDR3 sequences in the sample, approximately 18% were seen once. Sequenced material: blood. The receptors stem from a woman aged 25 to 39 with Graves' hyperthyroidism that later progressed to Graves' ophthalmopathy.

There are many counts of this clonotype. The V gene is TRBV18, the J gene TRBJ1-2; no clear D. The CDR3 is 15 residues long. Deletions cut 3 bases from V and 4 bases from J, with 15 bases between. Germline assignment: CDR1 KGHSH and CDR2 LQKENI. The CDR3 is CASSPGPESGYGYTF. CDR3 DNA sequence: TGTGCCAGCTCACCCGGGCCAGAGTCGGGCTATGGCTACACCTTC. Full variable domain (missing parts from reference TRBV18 and TRBJ1-2): NAGVMQNPRHLVRRRGQEARLRCSPMKGHSHVYWYRQLPEEGLKFMVYLQKENIIDESGMPKERFSAEFPKEGPSILRIQQVVRGDSAAYFCASSPGPESGYGYTFGSGTRLTVV.

This clonotype was seen a few times. The rearrangement joins TRBV4-1 to TRBJ1-5; D is possibly TRBD1 (6 bases). V lost 0 bases, J lost 5 bases, and 14 bases lay in between. CDR1 and CDR2 from the germline V gene are MGHRA and YSYEKL. This CDR3 spans 16 amino acids. CDR3 coding DNA: TGCGCCAGCAGCCAAGACATTTACAGGGTGGATCAGCCCCAGCATTTT. It yields the protein CASSQDIYRVDQPQHF.

This clonotype has a single count. A read error is possible here, since a much larger clone lies one base away. The chain recombines TRBV27 with TRBJ2-3, with 13 bases lining up with TRBD2. This CDR3 region has 14 residues. The germline gives CDR1 MNHEY, CDR2 SMNVEV (reference sequence). V was pared by 4 bases and J by 10 bases, with 5 bases of the junction left unmatched. The CDR3 loop is CASSYGTSGNAQYF. The CDR3 bases are TGTGCCAGCAGTTATGGGACTAGCGGGAATGCGCAGTATTTT.

This clonotype was detected ten times or more. This chain joins TRBV18 and TRBJ1-4, with D possibly being TRBD1 (6 bases). This CDR3 has 15 amino acids. Germline V gene sequence: CDR1 KGHSH, CDR2 LQKENI. V was pared by 1 base and J by 7 bases, with 13 bases between. This CDR3 reads CASSPRDRRSEKLFF. The CDR3 DNA reads TGTGCCAGCTCACCACGCGACAGGAGGAGTGAAAAACTGTTTTTT.

At least ten counts were recorded for this clonotype. This chain links TRBV7-9 with TRBJ2-5; either TRBD1 or TRBD2 may supply D (5 bases each). The germline V gene encodes CDR1 SEHNR and CDR2 FQNEAQ (reference sequence). CDR3 length: 15 amino acids. Trimming cost V 5 bases and J 0 bases, with 13 bases left between them. The chain's CDR3 is CASSPKWGNQETQYF. The CDR3 DNA is TGTGCCAGCAGCCCAAAGTGGGGGAACCAAGAGACCCAGTACTTC.

This clonotype has ten or more counts. The rearrangement links TRBV6-1 to TRBJ1-4; tentative D call: TRBD1 (5 bases). The ends were cut back, 6 bases at V and 6 bases at J, with 20 bases in the middle. The CDR3 consists of 16 residues. Germline CDR1 reads MNHNS; CDR2 reads SASEGT. CDR3 region: CASRTRQGYRDEKLFF. The CDR3 DNA reads TGTGCCAGCAGAACAAGGCAGGGATATCGAGATGAAAAACTGTTTTTT.

This clonotype was counted many times. The chain links TRBV19 to TRBJ1-1; the D gene is possibly TRBD1 (6 bases). Germline CDR1 and CDR2: LNHDA and SQIVND (reference sequence). The CDR3 contains 16 residues. V was cut by 6 bases and J by 1 base, with 18 bases left in between. This chain's CDR3 is CASRLRGGSTNTEAFF. The CDR3, as DNA: TGTGCCAGTAGACTAAGGGGGGGCAGTACGAACACTGAAGCTTTCTTT.

The gene calls are TRBV20-1 and TRBJ2-1; 10 bases fit TRBD2. Germline trimming cut 7 bases from V and 6 bases from J; bases unmatched to any gene: 3. CDR1 and CDR2 (germline): DFQATT, SNEGSKA (reference sequence). This CDR3 is built from 12 residues. In DNA form, the CDR3 reads TGCAGTGGGCTAGCGGGGGTCAATGAGCAGTTCTTC. This translates into CSGLAGVNEQFF.

The rearrangement links TRBV6-5 to TRBJ2-7, with 9 nucleotides matching TRBD2. Germline V gene data show CDR1 as MNHEY and CDR2 as SVGAGI. The V segment lost 0 bases and the J segment 1 base; nucleotides outside the gene matches: 1. The length of the CDR3 is 15 residues. CDR3 region: CASSYSLAGSYEQYF. CDR3 coding DNA: TGTGCCAGCAGTTACTCTCTAGCGGGGTCCTACGAGCAGTACTTC.

This clonotype was seen repeatedly, ten times or more. J is TRBJ2-5 and V is TRBV2; no definite D call. V dropped 2 bases and J dropped 4 bases, with 8 bases sitting between them. The germline gives CDR1 SNHLY, CDR2 FYNNEI. CDR3 length: 13 residues. The CDR3 nucleotides are TGTGCCAGCAGTGAAATCTTGGGAGAGACCCAGTACTTC. It codes for CASSEILGETQYF.

This clonotype was seen a few times. This chain joins TRBV19 and TRBJ1-2, with 9 bases fitting TRBD1. J gave up 6 bases and V 7 bases, and 9 bases lay outside the gene matches. This CDR3 has 14 amino acids. Germline loops: CDR1 LNHDA, CDR2 SQIVND (reference sequence). CDR3 sequence (DNA): TGTGCCAGTAACGCCCAGGGACAGGGCCATGGCTACACCTTC. Translating gives CASNAQGQGHGYTF. Full variable domain (remainder filled in from reference TRBV19 and TRBJ1-2): DGGITQSPKYLFRKEGQNVTLSCEQNLNHDAMYWYRQDPGQGLRLIYYSQIVNDFQKGDIAEGYSVSREKKESFPLTVTSAQKNPTAFYLCASNAQGQGHGYTFGSGTRLTVV.

This clonotype was seen many times. The chain couples TRBV28 to TRBJ2-7; D uncertain. The V gene's germline CDR1 is MDHEN and CDR2 SYDVKM. Trimming took off 3 bases at V and 3 bases at J, with 9 bases between the two ends. The CDR3 length is 13 residues. The CDR3 loop reads CASSFPQDYEQYF. The CDR3, as DNA: TGTGCCAGCAGTTTCCCCCAAGACTACGAGCAGTACTTC.

This clonotype was counted at least ten times. This sequence joins TRBV15 and TRBJ1-6; TRBD1 aligns across 7 bases. Germline CDR1 reads LNHNV; CDR2 reads YYDKDF (reference sequence). This CDR3 is 14 amino acids long. The trim removed 0 bases at V and 10 bases at J, leaving 3 bases unmatched. CDR3 DNA sequence: TGTGCCACCAGCAGAGACCAGGGGGAATCACCCCTCCACTTT. It codes for CATSRDQGESPLHF.

This clonotype was observed at least ten times. The CDR3 protein is CSVWTGQNTEAFF. The CDR3 DNA reads TGCAGCGTTTGGACGGGACAGAACACTGAAGCTTTCTTT. The chain joins TRBV29-1 to TRBJ1-1; a weak D match, TRBD1 (6 bases). Trimming left V 5 bases short and J 1 base short, with 11 bases between. Germline V gene sequence: CDR1 SQVTM, CDR2 ANQGSEA. The CDR3 has 13 residues.

This clonotype showed up just a few times. The V and J genes are TRBV5-6 and TRBJ1-2, with D maybe TRBD1 (6 bases). V lost 0 bases and J lost 4, with 10 bases in between. This CDR3 contains 14 residues. CDR1 is SGHDT, CDR2 YYEEEE, per germline. The CDR3 region has the DNA TGTGCCAGCAGCTTGGAACAGGGCGTCTATGGCTACACCTTC. Its protein is CASSLEQGVYGYTF.

The rearrangement links TRBV9 to TRBJ2-1, with D tentatively TRBD1 or TRBD2 (6 bases each). V was pared by 0 bases and J by 0 bases, with 13 bases between. The CDR3 has 17 amino acids. The germline gives CDR1 SGDLS, CDR2 YYNGEE. For the CDR3, the DNA is TGTGCCAGCAGCGTAGTGGGCAGGGGAGGCTCCTACAATGAGCAGTTCTTC. Its protein is CASSVVGRGGSYNEQFF. Variable domain in full (rest from reference TRBV9 and TRBJ2-1): DSGVTQTPKHLITATGQRVTLRCSPRSGDLSVYWYQQSLDQGLQFLIQYYNGEERAKGNILERFSAQQFPDLHSELNLSSLELGDSALYFCASSVVGRGGSYNEQFFGPGTRLTVL.

This clonotype has a count of ten or more. The chain uses TRBV29-1 and TRBJ2-3, with TRBD1 matching over 9 bases. The CDR3 spans 14 residues. Germline CDR1 SQVTM, CDR2 ANQGSEA. V dropped 5 bases and J dropped 1; count of bases not matched to a gene: 4. DNA for the CDR3: TGCAGCGTTACCGGGACAGGGCGCACAGATACGCAGTATTTT. It yields the protein CSVTGTGRTDTQYF.

For this clonotype: This may come from a read error, since a much larger clone is one base off. The chain couples TRBV19 to TRBJ2-7, with TRBD2 identical over 12 bases. The length of the CDR3 is 15 residues. V lost 9 bases and J lost 3; bases outside the gene matches: 9. Germline lookup yields CDR1 LNHDA and CDR2 SQIVND (reference sequence). The CDR3 sequence: CASAVLAGGNYEQYF. CDR3 in DNA: TGTGCCAGCGCGGTACTAGCGGGAGGAAACTACGAGCAGTACTTC.